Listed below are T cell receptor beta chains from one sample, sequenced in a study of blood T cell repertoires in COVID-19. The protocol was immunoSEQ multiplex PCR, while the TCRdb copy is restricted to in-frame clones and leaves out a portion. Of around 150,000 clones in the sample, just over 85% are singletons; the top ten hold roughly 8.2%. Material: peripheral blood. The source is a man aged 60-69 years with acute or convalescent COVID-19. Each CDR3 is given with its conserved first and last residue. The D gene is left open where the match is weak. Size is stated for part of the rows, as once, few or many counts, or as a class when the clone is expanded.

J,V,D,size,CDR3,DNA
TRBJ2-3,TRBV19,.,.,CASSPLGRTDTQYF,TGTGCCAGTAGTCCCCTGGGGAGGACAGATACGCAGTATTTT
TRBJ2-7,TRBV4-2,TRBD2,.,CASSVLAGSTYEQYF,TGTGCCAGCAGCGTACTAGCGGGATCCACCTACGAGCAGTACTTC
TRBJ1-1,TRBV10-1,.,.,CASSDQRQGEAFF,TGCGCCAGCAGTGACCAACGCCAGGGTGAAGCCTTCTTT
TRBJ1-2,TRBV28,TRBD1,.,CASSSTGGYGYTF,TGTGCCAGCAGTTCTACAGGGGGCTATGGCTACACCTTC
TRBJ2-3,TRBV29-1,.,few,CSVGVTTRDTQYF,TGCAGCGTTGGTGTAACGACCAGGGATACGCAGTATTTT
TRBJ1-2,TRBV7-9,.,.,CASSLVAGNYGYTF,TGTGCCAGCAGCCTAGTGGCGGGGAACTATGGCTACACCTTC
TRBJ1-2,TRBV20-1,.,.,CRAAGYGYTF,TGCAGAGCCGCGGGGTATGGCTACACCTTC
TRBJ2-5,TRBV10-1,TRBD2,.,CASSALAGGLETQYF,TGCGCCAGCAGTGCCCTAGCGGGAGGGCTGGAGACCCAGTACTTC
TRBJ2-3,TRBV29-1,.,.,CSVYNRWTSTDTQYF,TGCAGCGTCTATAATCGGTGGACAAGCACAGATACGCAGTATTTT
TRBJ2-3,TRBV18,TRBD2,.,CASSLTSGRRTDTQYF,TGTGCCAGCTCACTCACTAGCGGGAGGCGCACAGATACGCAGTATTTT